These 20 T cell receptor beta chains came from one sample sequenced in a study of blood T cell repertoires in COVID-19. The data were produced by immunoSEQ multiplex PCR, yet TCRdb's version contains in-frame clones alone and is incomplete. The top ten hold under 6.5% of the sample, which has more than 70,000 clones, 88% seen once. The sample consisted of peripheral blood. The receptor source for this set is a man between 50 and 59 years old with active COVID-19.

In DNA, the CDR3 is TGCGCCAGCAGCTTTCTCCCTGCCGGGACAGGGTTCTACGAGCAGTACTTC. The encoded protein is CASSFLPAGTGFYEQYF. The chain links TRBV5-1 to TRBJ2-7, with TRBD1 matching 9 bases. Germline V gene sequence: CDR1 SGHRS, CDR2 YFSETQ. The CDR3 is 17 residues long. J lost 3 bases, V lost 2 bases, and 12 bases had no gene match.

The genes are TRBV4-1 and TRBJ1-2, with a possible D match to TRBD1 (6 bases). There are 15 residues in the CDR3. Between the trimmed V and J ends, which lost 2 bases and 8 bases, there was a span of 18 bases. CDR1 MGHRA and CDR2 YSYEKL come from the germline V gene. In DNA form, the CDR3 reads TGCGCCAGCAGCCAACCCGGTGGGGGGGCGCAAGGCTACACCTTC. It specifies CASSQPGGGAQGYTF.

The CDR3 is CASSVDVSAYEQYF. The CDR3 nucleotides are TGTGCCAGCAGCGTAGATGTTAGCGCCTACGAGCAGTACTTC. The J gene is TRBJ2-7, the V gene TRBV9, with D perhaps matching TRBD2 (5 bases). There are 14 residues in the CDR3. The V and J ends lost 0 bases and 2 bases respectively, with 9 bases between them. Germline values: CDR1 SGDLS, CDR2 YYNGEE.

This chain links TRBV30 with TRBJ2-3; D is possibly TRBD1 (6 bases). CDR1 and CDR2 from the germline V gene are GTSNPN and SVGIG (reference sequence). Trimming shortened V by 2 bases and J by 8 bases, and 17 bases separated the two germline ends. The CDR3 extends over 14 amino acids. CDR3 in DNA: TGTGCCTGGAGTCTTCCGACAGGCCGCGGTACGCAGTATTTT. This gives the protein CAWSLPTGRGTQYF.

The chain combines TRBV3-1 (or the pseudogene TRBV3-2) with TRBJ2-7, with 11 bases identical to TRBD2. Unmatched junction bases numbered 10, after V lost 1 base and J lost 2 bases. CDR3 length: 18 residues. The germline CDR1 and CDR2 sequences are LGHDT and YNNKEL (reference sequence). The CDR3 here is CASSQVVLTSGTPYEQYF. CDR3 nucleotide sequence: TGTGCCAGCAGCCAAGTCGTCCTGACTAGCGGGACCCCCTACGAGCAGTACTTC.

The CDR3 nucleotides read TGCGCCAGCAGCCAAGAGGTCAGGGGCTATGAGCAGTTCTTC. Its translation is CASSQEVRGYEQFF. The genes are TRBV4-3 and TRBJ2-1; tentative D call: TRBD1 (6 bases). The germline V gene has CDR1 LGHNA and CDR2 YSLEER. V lost 0 bases and J 8 bases, leaving 11 bases between the germline ends. This CDR3 spans 14 amino acids.

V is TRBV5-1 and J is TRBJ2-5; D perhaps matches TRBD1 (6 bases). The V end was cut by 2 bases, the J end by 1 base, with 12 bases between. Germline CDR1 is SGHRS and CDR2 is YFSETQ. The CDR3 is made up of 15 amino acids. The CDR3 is CASSFSTGFQETQYF. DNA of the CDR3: TGCGCCAGCAGCTTTTCCACAGGGTTCCAAGAGACCCAGTACTTC.

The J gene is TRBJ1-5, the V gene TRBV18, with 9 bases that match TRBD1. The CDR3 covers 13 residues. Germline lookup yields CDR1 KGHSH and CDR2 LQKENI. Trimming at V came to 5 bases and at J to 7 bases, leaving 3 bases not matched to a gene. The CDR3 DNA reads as TGTGCCAGCTCATCGGACAGGGGACAGCCCCAGCATTTT. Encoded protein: CASSSDRGQPQHF.

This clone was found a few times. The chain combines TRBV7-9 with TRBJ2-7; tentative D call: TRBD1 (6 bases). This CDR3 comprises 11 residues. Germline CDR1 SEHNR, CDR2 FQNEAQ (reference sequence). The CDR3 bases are TGTGCCAGCAGCCGGGACACTTGGTTAGAGGTC. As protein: CASSRDTWLEV.

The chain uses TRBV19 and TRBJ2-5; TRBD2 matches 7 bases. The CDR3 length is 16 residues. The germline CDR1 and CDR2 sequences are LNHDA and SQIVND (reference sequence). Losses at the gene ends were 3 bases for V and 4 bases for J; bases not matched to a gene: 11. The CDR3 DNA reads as TGTGCCAGTAGTATGGGATACGGGGTAGCGGGAGAGACCCAGTACTTC. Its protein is CASSMGYGVAGETQYF.

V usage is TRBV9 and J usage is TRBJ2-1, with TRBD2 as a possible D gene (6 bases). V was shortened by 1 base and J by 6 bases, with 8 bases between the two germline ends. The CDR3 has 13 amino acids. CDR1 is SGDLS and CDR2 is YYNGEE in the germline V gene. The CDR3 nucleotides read TGTGCCAGCAGCGTAACCGGGGGCAATGAGCAGTTCTTC. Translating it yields CASSVTGGNEQFF.

CDR3 nucleotides: TGTGCCAGCAGTTACGTACTAGCGGCGGGAGGGCAGTATTTT. This gives the protein CASSYVLAAGGQYF. This chain uses TRBV6-2 or TRBV6-3 with TRBJ2-3; 8 bases map to TRBD2. Germline V CDR1 and CDR2: MNHEY, SVGEGT. The CDR3 length is 14 residues. Unmatched junction bases numbered 9, after V lost 2 bases and J lost 11 bases.

The CDR3 coding sequence is TGTGCCAGCAGCCCCTCCGGGACTAGCGGGTACACAGATACGCAGTATTTT. Its translation is CASSPSGTSGYTDTQYF. The genes are TRBV5-6 and TRBJ2-3, with 12 nucleotides matching TRBD2. Germline V gene sequence: CDR1 SGHDT, CDR2 YYEEEE. The J segment lost 2 bases and the V segment lost 4 bases, leaving 8 bases of the junction unmatched. The CDR3 has 17 residues.

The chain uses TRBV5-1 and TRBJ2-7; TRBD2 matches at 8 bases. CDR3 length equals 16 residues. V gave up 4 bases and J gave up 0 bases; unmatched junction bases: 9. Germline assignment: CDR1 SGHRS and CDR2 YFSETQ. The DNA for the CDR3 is TGCGCCAGCAGCCCGCTTGGTAGCGGGGTCTCCTACGAGCAGTACTTC. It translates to CASSPLGSGVSYEQYF.

For the CDR3, the DNA is TGTGCCAGCAGTTTCCCCGACACCCCAGCTTTCTTT. Its protein product is CASSFPDTPAFF. The chain joins TRBV28 to TRBJ1-1; D gene unclear. In germline, CDR1 is MDHEN, CDR2 SYDVKM. V was clipped by 3 bases and J by 10 bases, with 12 bases between them. The CDR3 covers 12 residues. The full variable domain, with the rest looked up from reference TRBV28 and TRBJ1-1, is DVKVTQSSRYLVKRTGEKVFLECVQDMDHENMFWYRQDPGLGLRLIYFSYDVKMKEKGDIPEGYSVSREKKERFSLILESASTNQTSMYLCASSFPDTPAFFGQGTRLTVV.

DNA for the CDR3: TGTGCCAGCAGTAAACAGGGGGTTGTCACTGAAGCTTTCTTT. Amino acid sequence: CASSKQGVVTEAFF. This sequence joins TRBV11-2 and TRBJ1-1, with 8 bases matching TRBD1. V shed 6 bases, J shed 4 bases, and the junction held 7 bases outside the gene matches. This CDR3 spans 14 amino acids. CDR1 and CDR2 (germline): SGHAT, FQNNGV.

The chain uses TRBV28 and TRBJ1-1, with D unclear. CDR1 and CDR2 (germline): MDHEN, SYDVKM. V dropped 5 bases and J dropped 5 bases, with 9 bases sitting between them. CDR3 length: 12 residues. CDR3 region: CASSLINTEAFF. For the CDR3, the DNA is TGTGCCAGCAGTCTAATAAATACTGAAGCTTTCTTT.

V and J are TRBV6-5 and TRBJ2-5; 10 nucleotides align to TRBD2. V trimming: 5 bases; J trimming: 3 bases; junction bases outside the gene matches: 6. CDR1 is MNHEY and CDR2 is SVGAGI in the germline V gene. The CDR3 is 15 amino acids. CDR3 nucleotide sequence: TGTGCCAGCAGTCCAGCGGGGGGGCGTGAAGAGACCCAGTACTTC. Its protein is CASSPAGGREETQYF.

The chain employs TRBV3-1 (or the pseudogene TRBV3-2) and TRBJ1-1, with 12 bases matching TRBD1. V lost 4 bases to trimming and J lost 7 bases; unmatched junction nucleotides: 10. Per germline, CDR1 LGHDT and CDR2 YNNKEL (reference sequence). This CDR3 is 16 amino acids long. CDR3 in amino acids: CASSRGQGAPDDEAFF. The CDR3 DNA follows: TGTGCCAGCAGCCGGGGACAGGGGGCGCCGGATGATGAAGCTTTCTTT.

The CDR3 nucleotides are TGTGCCAGCAGCTCCAGGACAGGGGCCACTGAAGCTTTCTTT. This translates into CASSSRTGATEAFF. The V and J genes are TRBV11-1 and TRBJ1-1; 9 positions match TRBD1. J gave up 4 bases and V 4 bases, and 4 bases lay outside the gene matches. The CDR3 length is 14 residues. Germline V gene sequence: CDR1 SGHAT, CDR2 FQDESV (reference sequence).